This TCR beta chain came from a study of CD8 T cells in ankylosing spondylitis. This clonotype was seen many times. Trimming stripped 2 bases from V and 0 bases from J, with 8 bases between. The CDR3 sequence is 15 residues long. Germline CDR1 MNHNS, CDR2 SASEGT. One entry per CDR3 protein results from TCRdb running MiXCR on the 5' RACE reads. Seen here are approximately 180,000 distinct CDR3 sequences, about 20% observed once, and the top ten hold around 4.7%. The specimen was blood, either unsorted or a sorted T cell fraction (not recorded which). The TCR comes from a male donor aged 5 to 29 with ankylosing spondylitis or in good health (not recorded which). The chain carries TRBV6-1 and TRBJ1-3, with D uncertain. The DNA of the CDR3 is TGTGCCAGCAGTGAAATCCACCTCTCTGGAAACACCATATATTTT. Its protein product is CASSEIHLSGNTIYF.